This TCR beta chain was identified in a study of shared clonotypes between healthy human individuals. Study-wide results and limits: Large depth notwithstanding, sorted-subset sequencing proved incomplete by rarefaction.

Per the original data handling: In the immunoSEQ data, sequences were junction-only and lacked quality scores, so filtering differed. Sequencing used immunoSEQ multiplex PCR; TCRdb keeps in-frame clones, though not all of them. V, J and clone size were drawn from that table, and D and trimming were deduced from the DNA. The sample lists about 550,000 clones; roughly 96% were seen once. CD45RO-negative, CCR7-positively selected cells formed the naive CD8 fraction, excluding terminally differentiated effector memory CD45RA+ cells. Trimming pared 7 bases from V and 5 bases from J, leaving 26 bases between. The germline V gene encodes CDR1 MDHEN and CDR2 SYDVKM. CDR3 length equals 17 residues. With regard to this clone: Antigen: not known.

The chain links TRBV28 to TRBJ2-5, with D maybe TRBD2 (6 bases). The clonotype originates from a woman aged 25 to 39 in good health. Sequenced input: naive CD8+ T cells sorted from blood. This CDR3 is CASTQIREEGPSETQYF. CDR3 sequence (DNA): TGTGCCAGCACTCAGATCAGGGAGGAGGGGCCGAGTGAGACCCAGTACTTC.